The entry below gives a single T cell receptor beta chain sequence along with its context. What it binds is unknown. The data belong to a study of Graves' ophthalmopathy and Graves' hyperthyroidism. Points from the study as a whole: Using a 13-signature model, the authors split ophthalmopathy from stable hyperthyroidism, with around 85% sensitivity and approximately 81% specificity. Blood shared most expanded thyroid clonotypes above 0.001 frequency. This model predicted ophthalmopathy progression (sensitivity around 71%, specificity 72.22%).

Amplifying from RNA transcripts, the study obtained TCR beta CDR3 regions. Second-round multiplex PCR followed a first-round RT-PCR using HTBI primers. From the multiplex PCR reads, TCRdb called clonotypes with MiXCR, one entry per CDR3 protein. The sample holds hundreds of thousands of distinct CDR3 sequences, about a fifth seen once. Hyperthyroidism is called stable when no ophthalmopathy develops within 18 months of follow-up. The specimen was peripheral blood. The clonotype comes from a woman between 18 and 29 years old with stable Graves' hyperthyroidism. Some clones in this sample may be carry-over from other donors' samples.

In DNA form, the CDR3 reads TGCAGCGCCTGGACGGTGGAGGGCTACACCTTC. This gives the protein CSAWTVEGYTF. The V gene is TRBV29-1, the J gene TRBJ1-2; D is ambiguous. Germline values: CDR1 SQVTM, CDR2 ANQGSEA. The CDR3 runs to 11 residues. V was clipped by 7 bases and J by 8 bases, with 14 bases between them.